Below, 8 T cell receptor beta chains from the same sample are listed, as sequenced in a study of blood T cells in healthy people across ages. Next came a second PCR, run for roughly 6 to 11 cycles, which used a sample-barcoded 5' primer along with a J-beta primer mix. From the 5' RACE reads, TCRdb called clonotypes with MiXCR, one entry per CDR3 protein. The data contain roughly 1,300,000 distinct CDR3 sequences, around 59% of them seen just once; the ten biggest clones take up over 5.5%. Sequencing was performed on blood. The receptor set was obtained from a man aged 18 to 29 in good health.

The rearrangement links TRBV29-1 to TRBJ1-1, with D maybe TRBD1 (6 bases). Germline V lookup: CDR1 SQVTM, CDR2 ANQGSEA. The CDR3 spans 12 residues. With 4 bases removed from V and 3 bases from J, the gap between germline ends came to 9 bases. The CDR3 is CSVGTEHTEAFF. The CDR3 DNA reads TGCAGCGTTGGGACAGAGCACACTGAAGCTTTCTTT. Variable domain in full (rest from reference TRBV29-1 and TRBJ1-1): SAVISQKPSRDICQRGTSLTIQCQVDSQVTMMFWYRQQPGQSLTLIATANQGSEATYESGFVIDKFPISRPNLTFSTLTVSNMSPEDSSIYLCSVGTEHTEAFFGQGTRLTVV.

The rearrangement uses TRBV7-6 and TRBJ2-7; D may be TRBD1 (6 bases). The V end was cut by 5 bases, the J end by 4 bases, with 12 bases between. From germline, CDR1 is SGHVS and CDR2 FNYEAQ. This CDR3 has 13 amino acids. CDR3 protein: CASSTGLRYEQYF. DNA for the CDR3: TGTGCCAGCAGCACAGGGTTGAGATACGAGCAGTACTTC. The entire variable domain, with the rest obtained from reference TRBV7-6 and TRBJ2-7, is as follows: GAGVSQSPRYKVTKRGQDVALRCDPISGHVSLYWYRQALGQGPEFLTYFNYEAQQDKSGLPNDRFSAERPEGSISTLTIQRTEQRDSAMYRCASSTGLRYEQYFGPGTRLTVT.

This clonotype was detected ten times or more. This chain connects TRBV27 to TRBJ1-6, with D maybe TRBD1 (5 bases). This CDR3 contains 13 residues. Germline CDR1 is MNHEY and CDR2 is SMNVEV (reference sequence). The V end was cut by 2 bases, the J end by 6 bases, with 5 bases between. The CDR3 sequence is CASSLGGNSPLHF. CDR3 bases: TGTGCCAGCAGTTTAGGGGGTAATTCACCCCTCCACTTT.

This chain connects TRBV18 to TRBJ2-3; TRBD2 aligns across 7 bases. V shed 3 bases, J shed 6 bases, and the junction held 9 bases outside the gene matches. Germline loops: CDR1 KGHSH, CDR2 LQKENI. The CDR3 is made up of 15 amino acids. CDR3 region: CASSPGASGGDTQYF. Written as DNA, the CDR3 is TGTGCCAGCTCACCCGGGGCTAGCGGAGGGGATACGCAGTATTTT.

A note on this clonotype: A much larger clone is a single base away; this may be a read error. The rearrangement links TRBV21-1 to TRBJ2-4; TRBD1 reflects the table's D call only, with no check against the DNA. TRBV21-1 is shown as a pseudogene. CDR3 length: 12 amino acids. The CDR3 nucleotides read TGTGCCAGCAGCACCGGGGGAAACATTCAGTACTTC. Translated: CASSTGGNIQYF.

A few counts support this clonotype. The rearrangement uses TRBV5-1 and TRBJ2-7, with TRBD2 identical over 11 bases. V lost 2 bases to trimming and J lost 3 bases; unmatched junction nucleotides: 4. CDR3 length equals 15 residues. CDR1 and CDR2 (germline): SGHRS, YFSETQ. The CDR3: CASSFASGGSYEQYF. Here the CDR3 DNA reads TGCGCCAGCAGCTTTGCTAGCGGGGGGAGCTACGAGCAGTACTTC.

This clonotype was counted only a few times. The chain joins TRBV27 to TRBJ2-5; 11 bases fit TRBD2. Trimming at V came to 5 bases and at J to 5 bases, leaving 4 bases not matched to a gene. Per the germline V gene, CDR1 is MNHEY and CDR2 is SMNVEV (reference sequence). CDR3 length equals 14 residues. Here the CDR3 DNA reads TGTGCCAGCAGTGTTACTAGCGGGGGCGAGACCCAGTACTTC. It yields the protein CASSVTSGGETQYF.

The chain links TRBV7-6 to TRBJ2-3; no firm D call. V lost 2 bases, J lost 4 bases, and 10 bases lay in between. In germline, CDR1 is SGHVS, CDR2 FNYEAQ. This CDR3 region has 14 residues. The CDR3 spells CASSLLGISDTQYF. The CDR3 DNA reads as TGTGCCAGCAGCTTATTAGGGATATCAGATACGCAGTATTTT.